This paragraph covers one TCR beta chain sequence. Under the authors' procedure: Reference gene primer amplification yielded estimated nucleated cell counts. TCRdb's copy holds only in-frame clones and misses some; the assay was immunoSEQ multiplex PCR. The DNA gave D and trimming, while V, J and clone size come from that table. The sample contains 110,000 or so clones, 70% to 90% of which appear only once. This sample was taken from a study of blood T cell repertoires in COVID-19. Overall study: The study drew acute and convalescent COVID-19 samples from the United States, Italy and Spain. T cells, B-cell-depleted T cells, or PBMCs supplied cDNA or gDNA.

The V end was cut by 3 bases, the J end by 8 bases, with 16 bases between. CDR1 and CDR2 from the germline V gene are MNHNS and SASEGT. The CDR3 extends over 15 amino acids. Specimen: peripheral blood. The receptor was isolated from a man aged 40-49 years with acute or convalescent COVID-19. This chain uses TRBV6-1 with TRBJ1-4; D is ambiguous. The CDR3 spells CASSEAGGQGEKLFF. In nucleotides, the CDR3 is TGTGCCAGCAGTGAGGCGGGCGGGCAAGGAGAAAAACTGTTTTTT.